Listed below are T cell receptor beta chains from one sample, sequenced in a study of T-cell memory formation after mild COVID-19. In TCRdb, the 5' RACE reads were re-called with MiXCR into one record per CDR3 protein. The repertoire holds 400,000 or so distinct CDR3 sequences, with 20% as singletons. The specimen sequenced was PBMCs or a T cell subset sorted from them (not recorded which). These receptors were collected from an adult woman who had mild COVID-19 (a few samples of this study predate the infection). Cell type and time point are not known. Both conserved end residues are part of each CDR3. Fields, in order: CDR3 protein, CDR3 DNA, D gene, clone size, J gene, V gene. A D gene is named only where the DNA matches it firmly. Not every row has a clone size; where given, it reads once, few, many or a size class.

CDR3aa: CASSSPLTGGDEQFF
CDR3nt: TGTGCCAGCAGCTCTCCCCTGACAGGGGGCGATGAGCAGTTCTTC
d_gene: TRBD1
abundance: -
j_gene: TRBJ2-1
v_gene: TRBV11-2

CDR3aa: CASSLDPLAKNIQYF
CDR3nt: TGTGCCAGCAGCTTGGATCCCCTAGCCAAAAACATTCAGTACTTC
d_gene: -
abundance: -
j_gene: TRBJ2-4
v_gene: TRBV5-5

CDR3aa: CASSEGQGAPYNSPLHF
CDR3nt: TGTGCCAGCAGCGAAGGACAGGGGGCGCCTTATAATTCACCCCTCCACTTT
d_gene: TRBD1
abundance: few
j_gene: TRBJ1-6
v_gene: TRBV9

CDR3aa: CASRVIGQGVGGGRPTNEQFF
CDR3nt: TGTGCCAGTAGAGTTATAGGCCAGGGAGTCGGGGGCGGGAGGCCTACGAATGAGCAGTTCTTC
d_gene: TRBD2
abundance: few
j_gene: TRBJ2-1
v_gene: TRBV19

CDR3aa: CASSYRASYEQYF
CDR3nt: TGTGCCAGCAGTTACAGGGCTTCCTACGAGCAGTACTTC
d_gene: -
abundance: few
j_gene: TRBJ2-7
v_gene: TRBV12-3/TRBV12-4

CDR3aa: CASSQDPWGAPGTDTQYF
CDR3nt: TGTGCCAGCAGCCAAGACCCTTGGGGGGCCCCAGGGACAGATACGCAGTATTTT
d_gene: -
abundance: many
j_gene: TRBJ2-3
v_gene: TRBV4-2

CDR3aa: CASSQTGLEETQYF
CDR3nt: TGCGCCAGCAGCCAAACTGGACTAGAAGAGACCCAGTACTTC
d_gene: TRBD2
abundance: -
j_gene: TRBJ2-5
v_gene: TRBV4-1

CDR3aa: CASQAASDTQYF
CDR3nt: TGTGCCAGCCAAGCGGCCTCAGATACGCAGTATTTT
d_gene: -
abundance: -
j_gene: TRBJ2-3
v_gene: TRBV3-1

CDR3aa: CALLLGTEMNTGELFF
CDR3nt: TGTGCCTTACTGTTAGGGACGGAGATGAACACCGGGGAGCTGTTTTTT
d_gene: -
abundance: -
j_gene: TRBJ2-2
v_gene: TRBV30

CDR3aa: CASSSSDYSRNTGELFF
CDR3nt: TGCGCCAGCAGCTCTTCAGACTATTCACGAAACACCGGGGAGCTGTTTTTT
d_gene: -
abundance: -
j_gene: TRBJ2-2
v_gene: TRBV5-1

CDR3aa: CASSRALPGGGAFNEKLFF
CDR3nt: TGCGCCAGCAGCCGCGCTCTACCGGGTGGGGGGGCATTTAATGAAAAACTGTTTTTT
d_gene: -
abundance: few
j_gene: TRBJ1-4
v_gene: TRBV4-3

CDR3aa: CSVAPTSDRGYGYTF
CDR3nt: TGCAGCGTTGCTCCCACCTCGGACAGGGGATATGGCTACACCTTC
d_gene: TRBD1
abundance: -
j_gene: TRBJ1-2
v_gene: TRBV29-1

CDR3aa: CATGDRVQPYEQYF
CDR3nt: TGTGCCACCGGGGACAGGGTCCAACCCTACGAGCAGTACTTC
d_gene: TRBD1
abundance: few
j_gene: TRBJ2-7
v_gene: TRBV6-5

CDR3aa: CASSAGRDREETQYF
CDR3nt: TGTGCCAGTAGTGCCGGCCGGGACAGGGAAGAGACCCAGTACTTC
d_gene: TRBD1
abundance: -
j_gene: TRBJ2-5
v_gene: TRBV19

CDR3aa: CSARVGPQNTEAFF
CDR3nt: TGCAGTGCTAGAGTAGGGCCGCAGAACACTGAAGCTTTCTTT
d_gene: -
abundance: -
j_gene: TRBJ1-1
v_gene: TRBV20-1

CDR3aa: CASSLNGAGSTDTQYF
CDR3nt: TGCGCCAGCAGCTTAAATGGAGCGGGGAGCACAGATACGCAGTATTTT
d_gene: TRBD2
abundance: -
j_gene: TRBJ2-3
v_gene: TRBV5-1

CDR3aa: CASSIGTGVSTDTQYF
CDR3nt: TGTGCCAGCAGTATCGGGACAGGAGTTAGCACAGATACGCAGTATTTT
d_gene: TRBD1
abundance: few
j_gene: TRBJ2-3
v_gene: TRBV2

CDR3aa: CAISEQGYTEAFF
CDR3nt: TGTGCCATCAGTGAACAAGGGTACACTGAAGCTTTCTTT
d_gene: -
abundance: few
j_gene: TRBJ1-1
v_gene: TRBV10-3

CDR3aa: CATSRGQGPYEQYF
CDR3nt: TGTGCCACCAGCAGAGGACAGGGTCCCTACGAGCAGTACTTC
d_gene: TRBD1
abundance: -
j_gene: TRBJ2-7
v_gene: TRBV15

CDR3aa: CASSLYTGGKGYTF
CDR3nt: TGTGCCAGCAGTCTGTATACGGGGGGTAAGGGCTACACCTTC
d_gene: -
abundance: -
j_gene: TRBJ1-2
v_gene: TRBV2

CDR3aa: CASRPGTSGGNEQFF
CDR3nt: TGTGCCAGCAGGCCTGGGACTAGCGGGGGCAATGAGCAGTTCTTC
d_gene: TRBD2
abundance: few
j_gene: TRBJ2-1
v_gene: TRBV6-5

CDR3aa: CASSRTSTSYNEQFF
CDR3nt: TGTGCCAGCAGTCGGACTAGCACCTCCTACAATGAGCAGTTCTTC
d_gene: TRBD2
abundance: -
j_gene: TRBJ2-1
v_gene: TRBV6-5

CDR3aa: CSVEPGSLSYNEQFF
CDR3nt: TGCAGCGTTGAACCTGGAAGTCTCTCCTACAATGAGCAGTTCTTC
d_gene: -
abundance: -
j_gene: TRBJ2-1
v_gene: TRBV29-1

CDR3aa: CASSPQGENYGYTF
CDR3nt: TGCGCCAGCAGCCCCCAGGGCGAGAACTATGGCTACACCTTC
d_gene: -
abundance: -
j_gene: TRBJ1-2
v_gene: TRBV5-1